A single T cell receptor (beta chain) is shown here with its context. Antigen specificity is unknown. TCRdb passed the 5' RACE reads through MiXCR, listing each CDR3 protein once. The sample carries just under 350,000 distinct CDR3 sequences, about 14% recorded once. This entry comes from a study of CD8 T cells in ankylosing spondylitis. CDR3 length equals 13 residues. Germline CDR1 reads SEHNR; CDR2 reads FQNEAQ (reference sequence). V was clipped by 2 bases and J by 6 bases, with 10 bases between them. Study results and limitations: A TCR beta motif of fewer than ten highly homologous variants seemed to mark ankylosing spondylitis blood. Existing reports had already noted some motif variants in reactive arthritis synovial fluid and blood.

The chain joins TRBV7-9 to TRBJ1-2; D may be TRBD1 (6 bases). Material: blood, either unsorted or a sorted T cell fraction (not recorded which). The sequence derives from a male donor with ankylosing spondylitis or in good health (not recorded which). The CDR3 DNA reads as TGTGCCAGCAGCTTACTGGACAGCCATGGCTACACCTTC. Protein product: CASSLLDSHGYTF.